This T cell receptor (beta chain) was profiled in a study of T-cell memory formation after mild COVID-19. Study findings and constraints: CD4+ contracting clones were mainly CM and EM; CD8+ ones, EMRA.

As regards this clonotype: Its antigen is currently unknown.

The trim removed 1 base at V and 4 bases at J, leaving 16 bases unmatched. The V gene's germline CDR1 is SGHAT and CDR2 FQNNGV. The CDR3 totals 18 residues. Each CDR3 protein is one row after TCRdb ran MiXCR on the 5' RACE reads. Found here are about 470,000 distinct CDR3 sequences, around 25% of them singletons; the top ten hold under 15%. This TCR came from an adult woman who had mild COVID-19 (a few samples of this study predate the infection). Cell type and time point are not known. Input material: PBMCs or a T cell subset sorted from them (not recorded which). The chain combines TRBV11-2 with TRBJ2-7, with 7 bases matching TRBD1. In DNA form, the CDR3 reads TGTGCCAGCAGCTTAGGGGGCTCGGACAGGAGAACTTATTACGAGCAGTACTTC. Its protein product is CASSLGGSDRRTYYEQYF.